The 11 T cell receptor beta chains below all came from one sample that was sequenced in a study of OX40 agonist ivuxolimab in advanced cancers. Here immunoSEQ multiplex PCR was the method, and the copy in TCRdb shows in-frame clones only, minus some. The sample has about 69,000 clones, about 90% seen once; the top ten hold more than 9%. The starting material was CD4+ or CD8+ T cells sorted from blood, obtained in a trial of the OX40 agonist ivuxolimab. Source of these receptors: an adult with an advanced solid tumor such as melanoma, head and neck, liver or kidney cancer.

V is TRBV4-3 and J is TRBJ2-1; the D gene could be TRBD1 or TRBD2 (6 bases each). Germline CDR1 LGHNA, CDR2 YSLEER. The CDR3 consists of 17 residues. Deletions cut 0 bases from V and 3 bases from J, with 15 bases between. This CDR3 is CASSQDLARGFYNEQFF. The CDR3 region has the DNA TGCGCCAGCAGCCAAGATCTAGCGAGGGGGTTCTACAATGAGCAGTTCTTC.

The chain joins TRBV5-6 to TRBJ1-6; 8 bases match TRBD1. The CDR3 spans 17 residues. CDR1 and CDR2 (germline): SGHDT, YYEEEE. J was trimmed by 10 bases and V by 4 bases; bases with no gene match: 16. The CDR3 bases are TGTGCCAGCAGCACGGACAGGGTGAGGGTAGCAGGATCACCCCTCCACTTT. Its protein product is CASSTDRVRVAGSPLHF.

V and J are TRBV7-8 and TRBJ1-1; D might be TRBD1 (6 bases). The CDR3 consists of 15 residues. Germline lookup yields CDR1 SGHVS and CDR2 FQNEAQ. Between the trimmed V and J ends, which lost 2 bases and 0 bases, there was a span of 10 bases. For the CDR3, the DNA is TGTGCCAGCAGCTTACTGGGGGCAATGAACACTGAAGCTTTCTTT. It specifies CASSLLGAMNTEAFF.

J is TRBJ1-4 and V is TRBV28; 7 nucleotides match TRBD1. CDR1 and CDR2 (germline): MDHEN, SYDVKM. The CDR3 covers 13 residues. Trimming cost V 10 bases and J 9 bases; bases outside gene matches: 11. The CDR3 DNA reads TGTGCCACCGAAGGGAACAGGGGACAAAAACTGTTTTTT. Its protein product is CATEGNRGQKLFF.

The rearrangement links TRBV7-9 to TRBJ2-7, with D perhaps matching TRBD1 (6 bases). Germline V gene sequence: CDR1 SEHNR, CDR2 FQNEAQ (reference sequence). This CDR3 has 15 residues. V was clipped by 5 bases and J by 1 base, with 15 bases between them. CDR3: CASSRRQDYSYEQYF. The CDR3, as DNA: TGTGCCAGCAGCCGGAGACAGGATTATTCCTACGAGCAGTACTTC.

This clone appeared a single time. The sample has other DNA sequences that encode this CDR3 too. The genes are TRBV5-1 and TRBJ2-5, with TRBD2 matching over 8 bases. CDR3 length: 17 amino acids. Per the germline V gene, CDR1 is SGHRS and CDR2 is YFSETQ. J gave up 1 base and V 0 bases, and 8 bases lay outside the gene matches. Written as DNA, the CDR3 is TGCGCCAGCAGCTTGGTTACAGCGGGAGATATCCAAGAGACCCAGTACTTC. Translated: CASSLVTAGDIQETQYF.

The chain employs TRBV27 and TRBJ1-1, with D unclear. The germline V gene encodes CDR1 MNHEY and CDR2 SMNVEV (reference sequence). V dropped 8 bases and J dropped 6 bases, with 16 bases sitting between them. This CDR3 is 13 amino acids long. The CDR3 nucleotides read TGTGCCAGCCAACTTTTCGGAGGGTCTGAAGCTTTCTTT. Protein product: CASQLFGGSEAFF.

The chain employs TRBV28 and TRBJ2-5; D possibly corresponds to TRBD2 (7 bases). CDR1 and CDR2 (germline): MDHEN, SYDVKM. Trimming cost V 3 bases and J 5 bases, with 16 bases left between them. This CDR3 region has 15 residues. The DNA of the CDR3 is TGTGCCAGCAGTTTTGGCGGGGGCTCCCGGGAGACCCAGTACTTC. It encodes CASSFGGGSRETQYF.

The V and J genes are TRBV5-4 and TRBJ2-2; 7 nucleotides agree with TRBD2. The germline CDR1 and CDR2 sequences are SGHNT and YYREEE (reference sequence). The CDR3 totals 15 residues. V was clipped by 0 bases and J by 4 bases; unmatched bases: 3. DNA for the CDR3: TGTGCCAGCAGCTTGGGCGGGAGAGGCACCGGGGAGCTGTTTTTT. This codes for CASSLGGRGTGELFF. Looking up the rest from reference TRBV5-4 and TRBJ2-2 gives the full variable domain: ETGVTQSPTHLIKTRGQQVTLRCSSQSGHNTVSWYQQALGQGPQFIFQYYREEENGRGNFPPRFSGLQFPNYSSELNVNALELDDSALYLCASSLGGRGTGELFFGEGSRLTVL.

The DNA of the CDR3 is TGTGCCAGCAGTTTATTCGCTAGCGGGAGTTCCTACGAGCAGTACTTC. Protein sequence: CASSLFASGSSYEQYF. This sequence joins TRBV28 and TRBJ2-7; 10 bases line up with TRBD2. Germline V gene sequence: CDR1 MDHEN, CDR2 SYDVKM. The CDR3 extends over 16 amino acids. J lost 1 base, V lost 1 base, and 4 bases had no gene match.

The chain carries TRBV6-6 and TRBJ1-5; 12 bases are shared with TRBD1. CDR1 is MNHNY and CDR2 is SVGAGI in the germline V gene (reference sequence). V lost 4 bases to trimming and J lost 11 bases; unmatched junction nucleotides: 12. This CDR3 spans 16 amino acids. The CDR3 reads CASSSLGQGAPQSQHF. As DNA, the CDR3 is TGTGCCAGCAGTTCACTGGGACAGGGGGCTCCGCAGTCCCAGCATTTT.